These 10 T cell receptor beta chains originate from one sample sequenced in a study of blood T cells in healthy people across ages. Primed by a sample-barcoded 5' primer and a J-beta primer mix, a second PCR proceeded for 7 to 11 cycles. In TCRdb, the 5' RACE reads were re-called with MiXCR into one record per CDR3 protein. The sample comprises about 1.8 million distinct CDR3 sequences, around 50% of which are singletons, and over 2% rests with the top ten. Material: blood. The receptors were sampled from a woman aged 40 to 50 in good health.

This clonotype has just a few counts. The genes are TRBV12-3 or TRBV12-4 and TRBJ2-5, with no clear D. Trimming left V 5 bases short and J 7 bases short, with 14 bases between. The CDR3 extends over 13 amino acids. The CDR3 sequence: CASSLRQTGTQYF. DNA for the CDR3: TGTGCCAGCAGTCTCCGCCAAACCGGGACCCAGTACTTC.

The table lists this clonotype with a few counts. V and J are TRBV4-2 and TRBJ2-5; D not resolved. This CDR3 is built from 14 residues. The V end lost 4 bases, the J end lost 5 bases, and 14 bases lay between the germline ends. Germline V gene lookup returns CDR1 LGHNA and CDR2 YNFKEQ. The CDR3: CASSPSQDMETQYF. Here the CDR3 DNA reads TGTGCCAGCAGCCCAAGTCAGGATATGGAGACCCAGTACTTC.

The CDR3 reads CASSLKGIVEQFF. The CDR3 bases are TGTGCCAGCAGCCTAAAAGGGATTGTTGAGCAGTTCTTC. The chain joins TRBV7-9 to TRBJ2-1; no firm D call. The V gene lost 5 bases and the J gene lost 9 bases, with 14 bases spanning the gap. The CDR3 runs 13 residues. In germline, CDR1 is SEHNR, CDR2 FQNEAQ (reference sequence).

This chain connects TRBV12-3 or TRBV12-4 to TRBJ2-1; TRBD2 matches 9 bases. The CDR3 is 14 residues long. V lost 7 bases to trimming and J lost 9 bases; unmatched junction nucleotides: 10. CDR3 loop: CASNKGLAGGEQFF. CDR3 coding DNA: TGTGCCAGCAACAAGGGACTAGCAGGTGGTGAGCAGTTCTTC.

The chain recombines TRBV20-1 with TRBJ2-7; 9 nucleotides align to TRBD2. This CDR3 comprises 14 residues. CDR1 DFQATT and CDR2 SNEGSKA come from the germline V gene (reference sequence). V was clipped by 5 bases and J by 7 bases; unmatched bases: 12. In DNA, the CDR3 is TGCAGTGCTGAGGGACTAGCAGAGTTCAATGAGCAGTACTTC. This codes for CSAEGLAEFNEQYF.

This clonotype appeared once. The genes are TRBV28 and TRBJ1-1; D unresolved. V was shortened by 7 bases and J by 3 bases, with 21 bases between the two germline ends. CDR1 is MDHEN, CDR2 SYDVKM, per germline. This CDR3 is built from 16 residues. The CDR3 reads CASTPRIGLGYTEAFF. The CDR3 DNA is TGTGCCAGCACCCCAAGGATAGGTTTGGGATACACTGAAGCTTTCTTT. The variable domain in full, completed from reference TRBV28 and TRBJ1-1, reads DVKVTQSSRYLVKRTGEKVFLECVQDMDHENMFWYRQDPGLGLRLIYFSYDVKMKEKGDIPEGYSVSREKKERFSLILESASTNQTSMYLCASTPRIGLGYTEAFFGQGTRLTVV.

The chain has TRBV5-1 and TRBJ2-2; TRBD1 matches at 9 bases. The CDR3 is 18 residues long. J was trimmed by 7 bases and V by 0 bases; bases with no gene match: 13. Looked up from germline, CDR1 is SGHRS and CDR2 is YFSETQ. The CDR3 DNA sequence: TGCGCCAGCAGCTTGGATGAGGACAGGGGATTTAGGATCGGGGAGCTGTTTTTT. Translation: CASSLDEDRGFRIGELFF. Full variable domain (remainder filled in from reference TRBV5-1 and TRBJ2-2): KAGVTQTPRYLIKTRGQQVTLSCSPISGHRSVSWYQQTPGQGLQFLFEYFSETQRNKGNFPGRFSGRQFSNSRSEMNVSTLELGDSALYLCASSLDEDRGFRIGELFFGEGSRLTVL.

The chain couples TRBV28 to TRBJ2-5; no clear D. Germline-derived CDR1 and CDR2 are MDHEN and SYDVKM. V lost 5 bases, J lost 7 bases, and 20 bases lay in between. The CDR3 has 15 residues. CDR3 DNA sequence: TGTGCCAGCAGTCTGCTGGGTGAGACGGACCCGACCCAGTACTTC. Its protein product is CASSLLGETDPTQYF.

The rearrangement links TRBV4-3 to TRBJ1-5; a weak D match, TRBD1 (5 bases). V dropped 3 bases and J dropped 12 bases, with 15 bases sitting between them. In germline, CDR1 is LGHNA, CDR2 YSLEER. This CDR3 spans 13 amino acids. The CDR3 nucleotides are TGCGCCAGCAGCCAGACAGCTTATTTAGGCCAGCATTTT. Protein: CASSQTAYLGQHF.

Of note for this clonotype: The germline gene is not matched at one end of the junction; a read error may be the cause. The rearrangement links TRBV20-1 to TRBJ1-6; no firm D call. Germline lookup yields CDR1 DFQATT and CDR2 SNEGSKA (reference sequence). This CDR3 spans 12 amino acids. This CDR3 is CSVRRVDSPLHF. The DNA for the CDR3 is TGCAGTGTTAGAAGGGTAGACTCACCCCTCCACTTT.